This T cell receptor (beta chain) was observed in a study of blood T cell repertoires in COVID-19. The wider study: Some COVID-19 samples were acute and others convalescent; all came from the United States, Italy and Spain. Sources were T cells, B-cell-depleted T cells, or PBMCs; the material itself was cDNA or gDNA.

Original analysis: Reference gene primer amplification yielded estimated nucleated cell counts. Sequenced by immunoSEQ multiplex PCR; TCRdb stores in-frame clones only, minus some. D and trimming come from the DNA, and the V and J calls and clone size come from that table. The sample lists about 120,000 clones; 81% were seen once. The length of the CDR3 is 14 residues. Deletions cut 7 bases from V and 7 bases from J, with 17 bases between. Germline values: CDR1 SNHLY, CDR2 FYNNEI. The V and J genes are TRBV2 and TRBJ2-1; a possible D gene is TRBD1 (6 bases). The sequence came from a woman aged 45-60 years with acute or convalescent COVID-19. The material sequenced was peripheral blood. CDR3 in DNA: TGTGCCAGCACCCCGCTGGGGGCGCGGAATGAGCAGTTCTTC. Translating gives CASTPLGARNEQFF.